This TCR beta chain was found in a study of blood T cells in healthy people across ages. This clonotype was seen repeatedly, ten times or more. This CDR3 has 12 residues. Trimming removed 6 bases at V and 0 bases at J, with 8 bases between. Per the germline V gene, CDR1 is SQVTM and CDR2 is ANQGSEA. About 10 milliliters of peripheral blood were drawn from each donor into EDTA-treated tubes. Using a J-beta primer mix together with a sample-barcoded 5' primer, a second PCR was run for roughly 6 to 12 cycles. TCRdb passed the 5' RACE reads through MiXCR, listing each CDR3 protein once. The sample carries about 580,000 distinct CDR3 sequences, 45% to 55% recorded once.

The sequencing input was blood. This TCR came from a man older than 75 in good health. The chain is built from TRBV29-1 and TRBJ2-5, with a possible D match to TRBD1 (6 bases). The CDR3: CSVRGYQETQYF. The DNA of the CDR3 is TGCAGCGTAAGGGGGTACCAAGAGACCCAGTACTTC.